Presented here are 12 T cell receptor beta chains from one specimen sequenced in a study of CD8 T cells in ankylosing spondylitis. TCRdb reanalysed the 5' RACE reads using MiXCR and keeps one entry per CDR3 protein. Seen here are about 240,000 distinct CDR3 sequences, roughly 8.2% observed once, and the top ten hold more than 4%. Sequencing input: blood, either unsorted or a sorted T cell fraction (not recorded which). These receptors came from a female donor with ankylosing spondylitis or in good health (not recorded which).

This clonotype was seen repeatedly, ten times or more. V and J are TRBV2 and TRBJ1-4; D not resolved. This CDR3 region has 15 residues. Germline-derived CDR1 and CDR2 are SNHLY and FYNNEI. Trimming took off 1 base at V and 7 bases at J, with 13 bases between the two ends. The CDR3 coding sequence is TGTGCCAGCAGTGAAGGGGCCCCTGCGACTGAAAAACTGTTTTTT. It translates to CASSEGAPATEKLFF.

At least ten counts were recorded for this clonotype. The chain couples TRBV4-3 to TRBJ2-7; no clear D gene. CDR3 length equals 14 residues. The V end was cut by 3 bases, the J end by 5 bases, with 14 bases between. CDR1 and CDR2 from the germline V gene are LGHNA and YSLEER. CDR3 coding DNA: TGCGCCAGCAGCCAGAGCAATAGCATCCACGAGCAGTACTTC. Protein: CASSQSNSIHEQYF.

The sample holds many counts of this clonotype. This chain links TRBV6-5 with TRBJ2-7; D possibly corresponds to TRBD2 (6 bases). The germline gives CDR1 MNHEY, CDR2 SVGAGI. The CDR3 length is 16 residues. V was shortened by 0 bases and J by 1 base, with 13 bases between the two germline ends. CDR3 coding DNA: TGTGCCAGCAGTTACTCGGGTGCGGGGTCATCCTACGAGCAGTACTTC. The encoded protein is CASSYSGAGSSYEQYF.

In its sample, this clonotype was seen many times. V usage is TRBV5-1 and J usage is TRBJ1-3; unclear D gene. The V gene lost 0 bases and the J gene lost 2 bases, with 15 bases spanning the gap. CDR3 size: 17 residues. CDR1 and CDR2 from the germline V gene are SGHRS and YFSETQ. The CDR3: CASSLGAAGEAGNTIYF. DNA for the CDR3: TGCGCCAGCAGCTTGGGGGCGGCAGGCGAGGCTGGAAACACCATATATTTT.

The sample holds many counts of this clonotype. The rearrangement joins TRBV5-1 to TRBJ1-1; D gene uncertain. Trimming stripped 2 bases from V and 2 bases from J, with 10 bases between. The CDR3 consists of 14 residues. From germline, CDR1 is SGHRS and CDR2 YFSETQ. CDR3 protein: CASSFLGINTEAFF. CDR3 DNA sequence: TGCGCCAGCAGCTTCCTGGGAATAAACACTGAAGCTTTCTTT.

Ten or more counts support this clonotype. This sequence joins TRBV18 and TRBJ2-7; TRBD1 is a possible D gene (5 bases). Germline V CDR1 and CDR2: KGHSH, LQKENI. CDR3 length: 17 residues. The V end was cut by 2 bases, the J end by 3 bases, with 20 bases between. This chain's CDR3 is CASSPRVSGLRGYEQYF. CDR3 DNA sequence: TGTGCCAGCTCACCAAGAGTATCAGGTCTAAGGGGCTACGAGCAGTACTTC.

This clonotype was recorded a few times. This sequence joins TRBV29-1 and TRBJ2-5, with TRBD1 identical over 8 bases. The V gene's germline CDR1 is SQVTM and CDR2 ANQGSEA. This CDR3 is 13 amino acids long. J lost 2 bases, V lost 4 bases, and 3 bases had no gene match. The CDR3 here is CSVGHRGQETQYF. The CDR3 coding sequence is TGCAGCGTTGGGCACAGGGGGCAAGAGACCCAGTACTTC. Full variable domain (remainder filled in from reference TRBV29-1 and TRBJ2-5): SAVISQKPSRDICQRGTSLTIQCQVDSQVTMMFWYRQQPGQSLTLIATANQGSEATYESGFVIDKFPISRPNLTFSTLTVSNMSPEDSSIYLCSVGHRGQETQYFGPGTRLLVL.

This clonotype was seen more than once but under ten times. V is TRBV6-5 and J is TRBJ2-2, with TRBD1 identical over 8 bases. CDR1 and CDR2 (germline): MNHEY, SVGAGI. J was trimmed by 5 bases and V by 4 bases; bases with no gene match: 9. This CDR3 is built from 16 residues. CDR3 region: CASSFGGTGGTGELFF. The CDR3 DNA follows: TGTGCCAGCAGTTTTGGTGGGACAGGAGGAACCGGGGAGCTGTTTTTT.

The sample holds many counts of this clonotype. A read error may account for a junction end that differs from germline. The chain employs TRBV7-7 and TRBJ2-5; a weak D match, TRBD2 (7 bases). The CDR3 is 14 residues long. Germline CDR1 reads SSHAT; CDR2 reads FNYEAQ (reference sequence). CDR3 amino acids: CASSLAGGQGTQYF. For the CDR3, the DNA is TGTGCCAGCAGCCTCGCCGGGGGGCAAGGGACCCAGTACTTC.

The chain carries TRBV7-2 and TRBJ2-5; D is possibly TRBD2 (6 bases). The germline gives CDR1 SGHTA, CDR2 FQGNSA. The CDR3 totals 13 residues. V shed 3 bases and J shed 7 bases, with 12 bases lying between them. The CDR3 sequence is CASSLGGEATQYF. CDR3 sequence (DNA): TGTGCCAGCAGCTTGGGGGGAGAGGCGACCCAGTACTTC.

This clonotype was recorded at least ten times. The rearrangement uses TRBV7-9 and TRBJ1-5, with D hard to call. CDR1 and CDR2 (germline): SEHNR, FQNEAQ (reference sequence). The CDR3 contains 13 residues. Trimming removed 3 bases at V and 4 bases at J, with 7 bases between. In DNA form, the CDR3 reads TGTGCCAGCAGCTTCGGTCGGAATCAGCCCCAGCATTTT. This codes for CASSFGRNQPQHF.

This clonotype was observed at least ten times. The chain uses TRBV29-1 and TRBJ1-2, with TRBD1 matching over 12 bases. CDR1 and CDR2 from the germline V gene are SQVTM and ANQGSEA. CDR3 length: 15 amino acids. J lost 7 bases, V lost 3 bases, and 9 bases had no gene match. DNA of the CDR3: TGCAGCGTTGATCCTGGGACAGGGGGCGTCCGTGGCTACACCTTC. Its protein is CSVDPGTGGVRGYTF.